This TCR beta chain was sequenced for a study of blood T cell repertoires in COVID-19. Study information: Spain, Italy and the United States supplied samples that represented acute and convalescent COVID-19. T cells, B-cell-depleted T cells, or PBMCs supplied cDNA or gDNA.

Original analysis: From reference gene primer amplification, estimates of nucleated cell counts were derived. The method was immunoSEQ multiplex PCR; TCRdb's version includes in-frame clones alone and lacks a portion of them. V, J and clone size were drawn from that table, and D and trimming were deduced from the DNA. Of about 140,000 clones listed, approximately 78% are singletons. Trimming took 3 bases from V and 3 from J, leaving 17 bases between them. Germline values: CDR1 SGHAT, CDR2 FQNNGV. The CDR3 length is 16 residues. The chain employs TRBV11-2 and TRBJ2-5; D perhaps matches TRBD1 (5 bases). The sequenced sample consisted of peripheral blood. This TCR came from an elderly woman with acute or convalescent COVID-19. The CDR3 loop reads CASSFLRAAAKETQYF. The CDR3 DNA follows: TGTGCCAGCAGCTTCCTCAGGGCGGCGGCCAAAGAGACCCAGTACTTC.